This T cell receptor beta chain was observed in a study of PD-L1 blockade in urothelial cancer. About the research overall: About 85% of the 29 patients were men whose urothelial cancer was bladder-origin. Blood analyses occurred 3 weeks (second dose) and 6 weeks post treatment start. Across blood samples, T cells had a median count of around 150,000.

There are 14 residues in the CDR3. V dropped 1 base and J dropped 7; count of bases not matched to a gene: 4. Per the germline V gene, CDR1 is SEHNR and CDR2 is FQNEAQ (reference sequence). The time point here: peripheral blood 6 weeks after treatment start. Per-patient samples, pretreatment and on-treatment, numbered 1 to 8. TCRdb keeps only in-frame clones here, not all; method: immunoSEQ multiplex PCR. The sample records around 41,000 clones, 83% being singletons. The chain links TRBV7-9 to TRBJ1-5, with 7 positions matching TRBD1. Sequenced here: PBMCs, sampled around atezolizumab (anti-PD-L1) treatment. This receptor was obtained from a man in his 60s with urothelial cancer. The CDR3 DNA is TGTGCCAGCAGCTTAGAAGGGGGCGGGCAGCCCCAGCATTTT. Translation gives CASSLEGGGQPQHF.